The clone carrying this T cell receptor (beta chain) has a handful of counts. Antigen: not known. Trimming stripped 0 bases from V and 5 bases from J, with 8 bases between. The length of the CDR3 is 13 residues. CDR1 and CDR2 from the germline V gene are MGHRA and YSYEKL. Every isolated RNA sample was fully reverse transcribed, so sequencing captured expressed TCRB transcripts. Generated by immunoSEQ multiplex PCR, the TCRdb table keeps only in-frame clones and is missing some. The sample has 680,000 or so clones, around an eighth seen once. The data were obtained in a study of beta chain features in type 1 diabetes. Study observations and caveats: Whether TCRB rearrangement is influenced by HLA type went unresolved here. When Type 1 diabetes patients were examined, their TCRB CDR3s proved moderately but significantly shorter in all four CD4+ subsets. Patients and controls would share equally any PCR tilt toward shorter templates.

The sample taken for sequencing was naive CD4+ T cells from blood. V gene TRBV4-1 combines with J gene TRBJ2-7; D is ambiguous. This clonotype was sampled from a man younger than 30 with type 1 diabetes. This CDR3 reads CASSQDPGDEQYF. Written as DNA, the CDR3 is TGCGCCAGCAGCCAAGATCCCGGCGACGAGCAGTACTTC.